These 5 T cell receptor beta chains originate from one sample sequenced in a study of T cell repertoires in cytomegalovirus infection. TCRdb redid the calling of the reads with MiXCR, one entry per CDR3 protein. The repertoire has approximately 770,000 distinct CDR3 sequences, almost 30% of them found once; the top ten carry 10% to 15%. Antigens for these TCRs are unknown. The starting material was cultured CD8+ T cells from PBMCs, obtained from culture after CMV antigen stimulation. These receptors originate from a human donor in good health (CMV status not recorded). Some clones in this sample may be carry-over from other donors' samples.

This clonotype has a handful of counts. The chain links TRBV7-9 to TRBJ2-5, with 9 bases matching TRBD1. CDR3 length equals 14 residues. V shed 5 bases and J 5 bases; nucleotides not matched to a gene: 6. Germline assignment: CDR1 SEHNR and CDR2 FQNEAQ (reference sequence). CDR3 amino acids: CASSQQGASETQYF. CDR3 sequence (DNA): TGTGCCAGCAGCCAACAGGGGGCTTCCGAGACCCAGTACTTC. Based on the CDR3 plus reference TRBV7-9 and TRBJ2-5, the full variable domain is DTGVSQNPRHKITKRGQNVTFRCDPISEHNRLYWYRQTLGQGPEFLTYFQNEAQLEKSRLLSDRFSAERPKGSFSTLEIQRTEQGDSAMYLCASSQQGASETQYFGPGTRLLVL.

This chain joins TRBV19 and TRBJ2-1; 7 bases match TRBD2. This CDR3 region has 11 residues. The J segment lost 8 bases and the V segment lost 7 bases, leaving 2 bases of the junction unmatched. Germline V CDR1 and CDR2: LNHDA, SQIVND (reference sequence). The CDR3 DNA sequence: TGTGCCAGTAATAGCGGGCATGAGCAGTTCTTC. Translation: CASNSGHEQFF. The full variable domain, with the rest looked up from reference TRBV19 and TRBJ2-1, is DGGITQSPKYLFRKEGQNVTLSCEQNLNHDAMYWYRQDPGQGLRLIYYSQIVNDFQKGDIAEGYSVSREKKESFPLTVTSAQKNPTAFYLCASNSGHEQFFGPGTRLTVL.

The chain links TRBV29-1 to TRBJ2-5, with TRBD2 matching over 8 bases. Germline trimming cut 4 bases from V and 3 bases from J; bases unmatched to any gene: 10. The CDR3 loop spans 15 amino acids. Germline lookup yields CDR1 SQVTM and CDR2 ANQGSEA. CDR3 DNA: TGCAGCGTTGTCGGTCGGGGGGGGGGAGAAGAGACCCAGTACTTC. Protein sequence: CSVVGRGGGEETQYF. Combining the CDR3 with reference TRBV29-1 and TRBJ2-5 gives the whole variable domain SAVISQKPSRDICQRGTSLTIQCQVDSQVTMMFWYRQQPGQSLTLIATANQGSEATYESGFVIDKFPISRPNLTFSTLTVSNMSPEDSSIYLCSVVGRGGGEETQYFGPGTRLLVL.

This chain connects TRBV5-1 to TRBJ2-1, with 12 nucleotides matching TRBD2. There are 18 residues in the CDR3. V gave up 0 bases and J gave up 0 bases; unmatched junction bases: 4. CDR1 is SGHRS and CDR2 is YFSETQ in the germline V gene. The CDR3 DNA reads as TGCGCCAGCAGCTTGGCTGGACTAGCGGGGTTCTCCTACAATGAGCAGTTCTTC. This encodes CASSLAGLAGFSYNEQFF.

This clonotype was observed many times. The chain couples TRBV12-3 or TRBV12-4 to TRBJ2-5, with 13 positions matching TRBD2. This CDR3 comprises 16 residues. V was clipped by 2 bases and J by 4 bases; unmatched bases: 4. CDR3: CASSLLLAGGPETQYF. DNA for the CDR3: TGTGCCAGCAGTTTACTACTAGCGGGGGGGCCAGAGACCCAGTACTTC.